The next 30 T cell receptor beta chains were all read from a single sample in a study of cytomegalovirus exposure and HLA in healthy donors. PCR employed 60 Vbeta and 13 Jbeta primers. Here immunoSEQ multiplex PCR was the method, and the copy in TCRdb shows in-frame clones only, minus some. The sample yields about 140,000 clones, approximately 82% seen once. Material for sequencing was PBMCs. The receptors derive from a man between 18 and 35 years old in good health and CMV-seropositive.

The chain has TRBV27 and TRBJ2-5; tentative D call: TRBD2 (6 bases). Trimming shortened V by 1 base and J by 2 bases, and 8 bases separated the two germline ends. The length of the CDR3 is 14 residues. Germline V gene data show CDR1 as MNHEY and CDR2 as SMNVEV (reference sequence). The CDR3 coding sequence is TGTGCCAGCAGTTTATTAGGGAGGCAAGAGACCCAGTACTTC. As protein: CASSLLGRQETQYF.

The CDR3 nucleotides are TGTGCCAGCAGTGAAGGGACTAGCGGGAGAGGTTACGAGCAGTACTTC. Translating gives CASSEGTSGRGYEQYF. The chain recombines TRBV6-1 with TRBJ2-7, with TRBD2 matching 13 bases. J gave up 4 bases and V 1 base, and 4 bases lay outside the gene matches. The CDR3 loop spans 16 amino acids. CDR1 MNHNS and CDR2 SASEGT come from the germline V gene.

V is TRBV10-2 and J is TRBJ2-7; TRBD2 aligns across 7 bases. The germline V gene has CDR1 WSHSY and CDR2 SAAADI. With 4 bases clipped from V and 1 base from J, the junction kept 4 bases outside the gene matches. The CDR3 has 14 amino acids. CDR3 residues: CASSGGLSSYEQYF. CDR3 DNA: TGCGCCAGCAGTGGGGGACTATCTTCCTACGAGCAGTACTTC.

CDR3 nucleotides: TGTGCCAGCAGGACGGGACCCGGGAGTTACAATGAGCAGTTCTTC. It is translated as CASRTGPGSYNEQFF. This chain links TRBV27 with TRBJ2-1, with TRBD2 as a possible D gene (6 bases). Trimming took off 6 bases at V and 4 bases at J, with 16 bases between the two ends. There are 15 residues in the CDR3. The germline V gene encodes CDR1 MNHEY and CDR2 SMNVEV (reference sequence).

This clone has just a few counts. The CDR3 sequence: CASSSLDRVEQFF. Here the CDR3 DNA reads TGTGCCAGCAGTTCTTTGGACAGGGTGGAGCAGTTCTTC. V usage is TRBV6-5 and J usage is TRBJ2-1, with 8 bases aligning to TRBD1. The CDR3 spans 13 residues. The germline gives CDR1 MNHEY, CDR2 SVGAGI. V lost 4 bases to trimming and J lost 10 bases; unmatched junction nucleotides: 6.

The chain uses TRBV6-1 and TRBJ2-5, with 7 bases matching TRBD1. This CDR3 has 14 amino acids. With V trimmed by 2 bases and J by 1 base, 1 base remained unmatched. The germline V gene has CDR1 MNHNS and CDR2 SASEGT. CDR3 residues: CASSERDSQETQYF. Written as DNA, the CDR3 is TGTGCCAGCAGTGAAAGGGACAGCCAAGAGACCCAGTACTTC.

This clone was seen only once. The CDR3 region has the DNA TGTGCCAGCTCCCCCCGGGGTCGTGATAACACCGGGGAGCTGTTTTTT. Translated, it gives CASSPRGRDNTGELFF. The chain is built from TRBV18 and TRBJ2-2, with D perhaps matching TRBD2 (5 bases). The CDR3 length is 16 residues. CDR1 is KGHSH and CDR2 is LQKENI in the germline V gene. V was clipped by 6 bases and J by 2 bases, with 16 bases between them.

The chain combines TRBV6-6 with TRBJ2-3, with D hard to call. Germline loops: CDR1 MNHNY, CDR2 SVGAGI (reference sequence). This CDR3 is built from 15 residues. Between the trimmed V and J ends, which lost 2 bases and 2 bases, there was a span of 11 bases. The CDR3 region is CASSYPSRPTDTQYF. CDR3 bases: TGTGCCAGCAGTTACCCGAGCCGCCCCACAGATACGCAGTATTTT.

This rearrangement joins TRBV5-1 to TRBJ2-2, with 7 positions matching TRBD2. The germline gives CDR1 SGHRS, CDR2 YFSETQ. Trimming took 4 bases from V and 5 from J; bases not matched to a gene: 14. The CDR3 is 17 amino acids. DNA for the CDR3: TGCGCCAGCAGCGGGAGGGAGGACTACCCGCAGACCGGGGAGCTGTTTTTT. Translating gives CASSGREDYPQTGELFF.

The chain couples TRBV30 to TRBJ2-1, with D maybe TRBD2 (5 bases). The CDR3 runs to 12 residues. Trimming removed 0 bases at V and 13 bases at J, with 13 bases between. Germline CDR1 reads GTSNPN; CDR2 reads SVGIG (reference sequence). The CDR3 sequence: CAWSVTRGGQFF. The CDR3 region has the DNA TGTGCCTGGAGTGTGACCCGGGGTGGACAGTTCTTC.

The chain employs TRBV5-5 and TRBJ2-5, with a weak D call TRBD2 (5 bases). Trimming stripped 3 bases from V and 1 base from J, with 13 bases between. The CDR3 is made up of 15 amino acids. Looked up from germline, CDR1 is SGHKS and CDR2 is YYEKEE (reference sequence). CDR3 in amino acids: CASSWEIRFQETQYF. The CDR3 nucleotides read TGTGCCAGCAGCTGGGAGATACGTTTCCAAGAGACCCAGTACTTC. The whole variable domain, filled in from reference TRBV5-5 and TRBJ2-5, reads DAGVTQSPTHLIKTRGQQVTLRCSPISGHKSVSWYQQVLGQGPQFIFQYYEKEERGRGNFPDRFSARQFPNYSSELNVNALLLGDSALYLCASSWEIRFQETQYFGPGTRLLVL.

This clone was found once. The J gene is TRBJ1-2, the V gene TRBV20-1; D ambiguous. Germline V gives CDR1 DFQATT, CDR2 SNEGSKA (reference sequence). CDR3 size: 11 residues. The germline V and J ends were trimmed by 3 bases and 9 bases, with 11 bases remaining between them. The CDR3 region has the DNA TGCAGTGCTAGTCTTGGAGATAGCTACACCTTC. Its protein product is CSASLGDSYTF.

The rearrangement joins TRBV6-5 to TRBJ2-5; 8 nucleotides agree with TRBD2. Matching the DNA end better, TRBJ2-7 makes the J call doubtful. Germline V gene sequence: CDR1 MNHEY, CDR2 SVGAGI. The CDR3 is 14 residues long. CDR3 sequence: CASSYSSGSYEQYF. The CDR3 nucleotides are TGTGCCAGCAGTTACTCGAGCGGGAGCTACGAGCAGTACTTC.

The rearrangement uses TRBV14 and TRBJ1-2; unclear D gene. This CDR3 is built from 15 residues. With 1 base removed from V and 7 bases from J, the gap between germline ends came to 16 bases. Germline CDR1 is SGHDN and CDR2 is FVKESK. For the CDR3, the DNA is TGTGCCAGCAGCCAAGTTACCGGGGATACCCCTGGCTACACCTTC. Protein product: CASSQVTGDTPGYTF. Looking up the rest from reference TRBV14 and TRBJ1-2 gives the full variable domain: EAGVTQFPSHSVIEKGQTVTLRCDPISGHDNLYWYRRVMGKEIKFLLHFVKESKQDESGMPNNRFLAERTGGTYSTLKVQPAELEDSGVYFCASSQVTGDTPGYTFGSGTRLTVV.

This clone was detected once. The chain couples TRBV5-1 to TRBJ2-5; the D is unclear. V lost 0 bases to trimming and J lost 1 base, with 10 bases between them. This CDR3 contains 15 residues. Per the germline V gene, CDR1 is SGHRS and CDR2 is YFSETQ. The CDR3 nucleotides are TGCGCCAGCAGCTTGGAACCAGGTTCCCAAGAGACCCAGTACTTC. It yields the protein CASSLEPGSQETQYF.

The chain has TRBV7-9 and TRBJ2-1; tentative D call: TRBD2 (5 bases). The CDR3 consists of 16 residues. Per the germline V gene, CDR1 is SEHNR and CDR2 is FQNEAQ (reference sequence). Trimming cost V 5 bases and J 0 bases, with 14 bases left between them. CDR3 in DNA: TGTGCCAGCAGCCCGAGTCGGGATAGCTCCTACAATGAGCAGTTCTTC. Translation gives CASSPSRDSSYNEQFF.

The V and J genes are TRBV27 and TRBJ1-1; D is undetermined. Germline CDR1 MNHEY, CDR2 SMNVEV (reference sequence). Trimming took off 2 bases at V and 3 bases at J, with 10 bases between the two ends. The CDR3 runs to 14 residues. The CDR3 DNA follows: TGTGCCAGCAGTTTAGAGGGCTTTCACACTGAAGCTTTCTTT. This translates into CASSLEGFHTEAFF.

This clone has just one count. The chain carries TRBV7-9 and TRBJ2-7; 10 positions match TRBD2. Germline CDR1 SEHNR, CDR2 FQNEAQ (reference sequence). This CDR3 has 16 amino acids. With V trimmed by 4 bases and J by 3 bases, 9 bases remained unmatched. CDR3 nucleotide sequence: TGTGCCAGCAGCTCCGGAGTAGCGGGGGGCATCTACGAGCAGTACTTC. Protein: CASSSGVAGGIYEQYF.

This chain links TRBV4-1 with TRBJ1-1; the D is unclear. The CDR3 has 13 residues. V dropped 1 base and J dropped 4 bases, with 7 bases sitting between them. CDR1 MGHRA and CDR2 YSYEKL come from the germline V gene. The CDR3 region has the DNA TGCGCCAGCAGCCAAGGAGACTCCACTGAAGCTTTCTTT. This sequence encodes CASSQGDSTEAFF.

This chain uses TRBV27 with TRBJ2-2, with TRBD1 matching over 10 bases. This CDR3 contains 16 residues. In germline, CDR1 is MNHEY, CDR2 SMNVEV (reference sequence). After removal of 0 bases from V and 7 bases from J, the junction contained 5 bases not matched to a gene. The CDR3 is CASSLSKDRGIGELFF. The DNA of the CDR3 is TGTGCCAGCAGTTTATCCAAGGACAGGGGGATCGGGGAGCTGTTTTTT.

The chain recombines TRBV4-2 with TRBJ2-3, with D tentatively TRBD1 (6 bases). Looked up from germline, CDR1 is LGHNA and CDR2 is YNFKEQ. Trimming removed 2 bases from V and 5 bases from J, with 8 bases in between. The CDR3 consists of 13 residues. CDR3 coding DNA: TGTGCCAGCAGCCAACTGACAGGAGATACGCAGTATTTT. This codes for CASSQLTGDTQYF.

V and J are TRBV19 and TRBJ1-2, with D perhaps matching TRBD1 (5 bases). Germline V CDR1 and CDR2: LNHDA, SQIVND (reference sequence). V dropped 6 bases and J dropped 0 bases, with 17 bases sitting between them. The CDR3 sequence is 16 residues long. Here the CDR3 DNA reads TGTGCCAGTAGGGGCCGACAGTCCCAAGCTAACTATGGCTACACCTTC. Translating it yields CASRGRQSQANYGYTF.

The gene calls are TRBV13 and TRBJ2-3; 8 bases line up with TRBD2. Germline-derived CDR1 and CDR2 are PRHDT and FYEKMQ (reference sequence). This CDR3 contains 16 residues. The trim removed 1 base at V and 2 bases at J, leaving 5 bases unmatched. In DNA, the CDR3 is TGTGCCAGCAGCTTAGAGATTAGCGGGAACACAGATACGCAGTATTTT. Translation gives CASSLEISGNTDTQYF.

This clone was seen more than once but under ten times. The rearrangement joins TRBV7-3 to TRBJ2-7; 9 bases fit TRBD2. This CDR3 has 15 residues. The junction had 3 bases not matched to a gene; V was cut back by 1 base and J by 2 bases. Germline lookup yields CDR1 SGHTA and CDR2 FQGTGA. The CDR3: CASSLRASGTYEQYF. CDR3 DNA: TGTGCCAGCAGCTTAAGGGCTAGCGGGACCTACGAGCAGTACTTC.

This clone has a handful of counts. This chain uses TRBV5-1 with TRBJ2-1; perhaps TRBD2 as D (5 bases). Trimming left V 0 bases short and J 5 bases short, with 9 bases between. Germline CDR1 SGHRS, CDR2 YFSETQ. The CDR3 runs 14 residues. This chain's CDR3 is CASSLVQADNEQFF. As DNA, the CDR3 is TGCGCCAGCAGCTTGGTTCAAGCGGACAATGAGCAGTTCTTC.

The rearrangement links TRBV19 to TRBJ2-7; tentative D call: TRBD2 (5 bases). The CDR3 has 12 residues. Germline V CDR1 and CDR2: LNHDA, SQIVND (reference sequence). V gave up 2 bases and J gave up 7 bases, with 9 bases separating them. CDR3 sequence: CASSIIGREQYF. CDR3 sequence (DNA): TGTGCCAGTAGTATAATAGGGAGAGAGCAGTACTTC.

The gene calls are TRBV18 and TRBJ2-6, with D possibly matching TRBD2 (6 bases). CDR1 is KGHSH, CDR2 LQKENI, per germline. Trimming left V 1 base short and J 0 bases short, with 16 bases between. The CDR3 runs to 19 residues. CDR3 in amino acids: CASSPLPGLASSGANVLTF. DNA for the CDR3: TGTGCCAGCTCACCACTACCGGGACTGGCTTCCTCTGGGGCCAACGTCCTGACTTTC.

The rearrangement uses TRBV28 and TRBJ1-1; 7 nucleotides line up with TRBD1. V dropped 2 bases and J dropped 11; count of bases not matched to a gene: 2. This CDR3 has 11 residues. CDR1 and CDR2 (germline): MDHEN, SYDVKM. The CDR3 coding sequence is TGTGCCAGCAGTTTAGAGGGGGCGGCTTTCTTT. This gives the protein CASSLEGAAFF.

V is TRBV30 and J is TRBJ1-1, with D uncertain. Trimming stripped 5 bases from V and 1 base from J, with 11 bases between. The germline V gene encodes CDR1 GTSNPN and CDR2 SVGIG (reference sequence). The CDR3 length is 13 residues. CDR3 loop: CAWYTGRNTEAFF. CDR3 nucleotide sequence: TGTGCCTGGTATACGGGTAGGAACACTGAAGCTTTCTTT.

The chain joins TRBV4-1 to TRBJ2-1, with a possible D match to TRBD2 (6 bases). V was trimmed by 0 bases and J by 1 base, leaving 10 bases between them. Germline V CDR1 and CDR2: MGHRA, YSYEKL. The length of the CDR3 is 16 residues. The DNA for the CDR3 is TGCGCCAGCAGCCAAGATGCTAGCGAATCCTACAATGAGCAGTTCTTC. Its translation is CASSQDASESYNEQFF.